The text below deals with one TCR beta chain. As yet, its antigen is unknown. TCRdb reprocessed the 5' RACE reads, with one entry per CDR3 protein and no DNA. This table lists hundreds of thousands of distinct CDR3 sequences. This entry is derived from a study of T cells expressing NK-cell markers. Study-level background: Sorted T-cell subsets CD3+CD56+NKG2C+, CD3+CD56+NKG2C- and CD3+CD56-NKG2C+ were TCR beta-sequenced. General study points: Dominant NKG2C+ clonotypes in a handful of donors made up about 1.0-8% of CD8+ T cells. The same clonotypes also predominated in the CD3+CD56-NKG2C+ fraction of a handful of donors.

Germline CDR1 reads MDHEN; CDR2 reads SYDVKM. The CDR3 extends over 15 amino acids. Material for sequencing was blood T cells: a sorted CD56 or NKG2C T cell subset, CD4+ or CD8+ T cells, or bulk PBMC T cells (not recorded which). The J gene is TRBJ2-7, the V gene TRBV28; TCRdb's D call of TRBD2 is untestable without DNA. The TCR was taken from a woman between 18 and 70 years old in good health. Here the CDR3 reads CASTPGGRANYEQYF.